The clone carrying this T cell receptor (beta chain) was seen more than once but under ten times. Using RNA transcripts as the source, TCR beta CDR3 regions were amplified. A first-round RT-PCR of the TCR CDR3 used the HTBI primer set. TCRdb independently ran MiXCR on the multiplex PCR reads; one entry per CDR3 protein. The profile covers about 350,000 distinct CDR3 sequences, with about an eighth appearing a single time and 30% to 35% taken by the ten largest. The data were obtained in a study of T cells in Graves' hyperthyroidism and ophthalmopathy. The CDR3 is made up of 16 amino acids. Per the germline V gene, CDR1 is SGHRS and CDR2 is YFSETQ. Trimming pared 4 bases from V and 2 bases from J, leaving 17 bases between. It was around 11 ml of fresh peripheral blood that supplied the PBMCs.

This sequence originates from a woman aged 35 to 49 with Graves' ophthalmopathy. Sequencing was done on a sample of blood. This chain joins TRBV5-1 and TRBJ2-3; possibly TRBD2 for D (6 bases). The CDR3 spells CASSPGTYKTTDTQYF. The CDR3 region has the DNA TGCGCCAGCAGCCCAGGGACTTATAAAACCACAGATACGCAGTATTTT.